This T cell receptor (beta chain) is from a study of T cell responses to AZD1222 COVID-19 vaccine. In the case of this clone: Its antigen is unidentified.

Overall study findings and caveats: Unmutated variant regions are reportedly targeted by nearly half of spike-specific TCRs. Repertoire sampling occurred only after the peak T cell response.

Germline values: CDR1 MNHNS, CDR2 SASEGT. V was clipped by 3 bases and J by 3 bases, with 9 bases between them. The CDR3 length is 14 residues. The assay was immunoSEQ multiplex PCR, and TCRdb's table has in-frame clones only and misses some. Altogether some 190,000 clones are present, nearly 95% being singletons, with the ten largest covering roughly 2%. This TCR was sampled from an adult who received the AZD1222 COVID-19 vaccine. Sequenced here: peripheral blood, sampled 28 days after the second AZD1222 dose. The chain uses TRBV6-1 and TRBJ1-5; D is unclear. The CDR3: CASSDGSVNQPQHF. As DNA, the CDR3 is TGTGCCAGCAGTGATGGTTCGGTCAATCAGCCCCAGCATTTT.